This TCR beta chain appears in the sequencing data of a study of blood T cell repertoires in COVID-19. Study-wide background: The United States, Italy and Spain supplied acute and convalescent COVID-19 samples. T cells, B-cell-depleted T cells, or PBMCs supplied cDNA or gDNA.

As originally analysed: It was from reference gene primer amplification that nucleated cell counts were estimated. Libraries were prepared by immunoSEQ multiplex PCR; TCRdb keeps only in-frame clonotypes and omits some of them. V and J calls and clone size follow that table, whereas D and trimming were derived from the DNA. Found here are approximately 56,000 clones, 85% to 90% of them singletons; the top ten hold around 9%. Germline CDR1 reads SGDLS; CDR2 reads YYNGEE. The CDR3 consists of 16 residues. With V trimmed by 4 bases and J by 7 bases, 14 bases remained unmatched. This sequence was found in an elderly man with active or convalescent COVID-19. The genes are TRBV9 and TRBJ2-3; 8 bases are shared with TRBD2. Specimen: peripheral blood. CDR3 sequence: CASSPGRAGAGNTQYF. The DNA of the CDR3 is TGTGCCAGCAGCCCGGGGAGAGCGGGAGCCGGAAATACGCAGTATTTT.